The 8 T cell receptor beta chains given below trace back to one sample, sequenced in a study of blood T cell repertoires in COVID-19. Assay: immunoSEQ multiplex PCR; the TCRdb copy retains only in-frame clones and omits some. This sample has about 90,000 clones, with about 85% found just once. Sequenced input: peripheral blood. The receptor source for this set is a woman aged 70-85 years with active or convalescent COVID-19.

The chain joins TRBV4-1 to TRBJ1-2; D gene uncertain. This CDR3 is 13 amino acids long. Germline V CDR1 and CDR2: MGHRA, YSYEKL. V was cut by 1 base and J by 4 bases, with 7 bases left in between. CDR3 DNA sequence: TGCGCCAGCAGCCAAGTCGTCGGCTATGGCTACACCTTC. Translating gives CASSQVVGYGYTF.

The V gene is TRBV6-1, the J gene TRBJ1-1; 10 bases match TRBD1. This CDR3 region has 16 residues. Germline CDR1 reads MNHNS; CDR2 reads SASEGT. J lost 11 bases, V lost 3 bases, and 15 bases had no gene match. CDR3 bases: TGTGCCAGCAGTGACCGACAGGGGGCGGAGTGGCGGTGGGCTTTCTTT. This codes for CASSDRQGAEWRWAFF.

The V and J genes are TRBV5-5 and TRBJ1-4; perhaps TRBD1 as D (5 bases). The CDR3 is 15 residues long. Germline assignment: CDR1 SGHKS and CDR2 YYEKEE (reference sequence). Trimming took off 3 bases at V and 4 bases at J, with 13 bases between the two ends. DNA of the CDR3: TGTGCCAGCAGCTCGGGTGGGGCCCTTAATGAAAAACTGTTTTTT. Residues: CASSSGGALNEKLFF.

The rearrangement joins TRBV12-3 or TRBV12-4 to TRBJ1-4; 8 bases map to TRBD1. V trimming: 5 bases; J trimming: 7 bases; junction bases outside the gene matches: 3. This CDR3 spans 13 amino acids. The CDR3 nucleotides are TGTGCCAGCAGTAGGACAGGGTTTGAAAAACTGTTTTTT. Its protein product is CASSRTGFEKLFF.

The J gene is TRBJ2-3, the V gene TRBV2; D may be TRBD1 (6 bases). CDR1 is SNHLY, CDR2 FYNNEI, per germline. V was clipped by 11 bases and J by 7 bases, with 13 bases between them. The CDR3 contains 11 residues. CDR3: CAGSTGYTQYF. In DNA, the CDR3 is TGTGCCGGTTCGACAGGCTATACGCAGTATTTT.

The V and J genes are TRBV7-6 and TRBJ2-5; 8 nucleotides agree with TRBD2. CDR1 and CDR2 from the germline V gene are SGHVS and FNYEAQ. The CDR3 loop spans 16 amino acids. V trimming: 4 bases; J trimming: 3 bases; junction bases outside the gene matches: 10. DNA of the CDR3: TGTGCCAGCAGCTCCGGCCTCGGGACTAGGAAAGAGACCCAGTACTTC. It translates to CASSSGLGTRKETQYF.

This chain connects TRBV4-2 to TRBJ2-7; a weak D match, TRBD2 (5 bases). Trimming pared 0 bases from V and 7 bases from J, leaving 13 bases between. Germline CDR1 and CDR2: LGHNA and YNFKEQ. There are 14 residues in the CDR3. The CDR3 here is CASSQDIGSGEQYF. In nucleotides, the CDR3 is TGTGCCAGCAGCCAAGACATAGGCTCGGGGGAGCAGTACTTC.

The V call is TRBV6-5, the J call TRBJ1-1; D may be TRBD1 (6 bases). V dropped 10 bases and J dropped 6 bases, with 21 bases sitting between them. Germline values: CDR1 MNHEY, CDR2 SVGAGI. This CDR3 is built from 14 residues. The CDR3 sequence: CATRRGGNRPEAFF. In nucleotides, the CDR3 is TGTGCCACGCGAAGGGGGGGGAACCGCCCTGAAGCTTTCTTT.